This record looks at one T cell receptor (beta chain) sequence and its context. Its antigen is not identified. The CDR3 covers 11 residues. The germline CDR1 and CDR2 sequences are SGHTA and FQGNSA. Trimming cost V 2 bases and J 15 bases, with 11 bases left between them. The source of the sample is a study of blood T cells in healthy people across ages. Combining a sample-barcoded 5' primer with a J-beta primer mix, a second PCR ran for 7 to 11 cycles. TCRdb passed the 5' RACE reads through MiXCR, listing each CDR3 protein once. This sample has approximately 770,000 distinct CDR3 sequences, with roughly 64% found just once. Study findings and constraints: Any conclusive comparison of naive versus antigen-experienced cells was prevented by using unsorted PBMCs.

Specimen: blood. The source is a young man in good health. J is TRBJ2-1 and V is TRBV7-2; D is unclear. CDR3 nucleotides: TGTGCCAGCAGCTTAAGGTTAGATCGGTTCTTC. It translates to CASSLRLDRFF.